Listed here are 9 T cell receptor beta chains from one sample, sequenced in a study of blood T cell repertoires in COVID-19. Clones were read by immunoSEQ multiplex PCR, and TCRdb kept only the in-frame ones, dropping some. The sample has about 170,000 clones; about three quarters are singletons. Sequenced input: peripheral blood. Every receptor here comes from a man aged 60-69 years with acute or convalescent COVID-19.

V is TRBV7-2 and J is TRBJ2-3, with a weak D call TRBD2 (5 bases). Per the germline V gene, CDR1 is SGHTA and CDR2 is FQGNSA. This CDR3 spans 16 amino acids. Trimming removed 5 bases at V and 2 bases at J, with 17 bases between. The CDR3 DNA reads as TGTGCCAGCAGCCTCAATCCCCTCGGGGACACAGATACGCAGTATTTT. Protein product: CASSLNPLGDTDTQYF.

The J gene is TRBJ2-1, the V gene TRBV10-1; a weak D match, TRBD1 (6 bases). Trimming took off 6 bases at V and 7 bases at J, with 16 bases between the two ends. The CDR3 extends over 14 amino acids. Germline CDR1 is WNHNN and CDR2 is SYGVQD (reference sequence). CDR3 sequence (DNA): TGCGCCAGCAGCGAGGTGGGGGCCTGGAATGAGCAGTTCTTC. Encoded protein: CASSEVGAWNEQFF.

This clone was observed a handful of times. The chain carries TRBV5-1 and TRBJ2-1; no clear D gene. Between the trimmed V and J ends, which lost 2 bases and 10 bases, there was a span of 4 bases. The CDR3 length is 10 residues. Germline lookup yields CDR1 SGHRS and CDR2 YFSETQ. The CDR3 is CASSLSEQFF. The CDR3 DNA reads as TGCGCCAGCAGCTTATCAGAGCAGTTCTTC.

V and J are TRBV4-2 and TRBJ1-4, with a weak D call TRBD1 (6 bases). Looked up from germline, CDR1 is LGHNA and CDR2 is YNFKEQ. The CDR3 has 14 residues. The V gene lost 0 bases and the J gene lost 7 bases, with 9 bases spanning the gap. The CDR3 DNA follows: TGTGCCAGCAGCCAAGATACCAGGGGTGAAAAACTGTTTTTT. This sequence encodes CASSQDTRGEKLFF.

The rearrangement links TRBV9 to TRBJ2-3, with D unclear. Per the germline V gene, CDR1 is SGDLS and CDR2 is YYNGEE. The CDR3 extends over 14 amino acids. V lost 5 bases to trimming and J lost 4 bases, with 14 bases between them. The CDR3 loop reads CASSGPVPPDTQYF. The CDR3 DNA reads as TGTGCCAGCAGTGGCCCCGTTCCCCCAGATACGCAGTATTTT.

This clone has more than one count but fewer than ten. This chain links TRBV12-3 or TRBV12-4 with TRBJ1-1, with TRBD1 matching over 7 bases. The V segment lost 5 bases and the J segment 10 bases; nucleotides outside the gene matches: 7. The CDR3 extends over 12 amino acids. The CDR3 DNA follows: TGTGCCAGCAGTGGGCCGGACAGGAGAGCTTTCTTT. Translated: CASSGPDRRAFF.

This clone occurred a few times. This chain links TRBV5-5 with TRBJ2-5; tentatively, D is TRBD2 (5 bases). V lost 0 bases and J lost 4, with 13 bases in between. The CDR3 spans 15 residues. Germline CDR1 is SGHKS and CDR2 is YYEKEE (reference sequence). The CDR3 region is CASSLDADEGETQYF. The CDR3 bases are TGTGCCAGCAGCTTGGACGCGGACGAGGGAGAGACCCAGTACTTC.

V usage is TRBV5-1 and J usage is TRBJ1-2, with a possible D match to TRBD1 (5 bases). Trimming removed 1 base at V and 6 bases at J, with 16 bases between. This CDR3 is built from 15 residues. Germline lookup yields CDR1 SGHRS and CDR2 YFSETQ. The CDR3 here is CASSLRLWGRDGYTF. As DNA, the CDR3 is TGCGCCAGCAGCTTGCGCCTCTGGGGGAGGGATGGCTACACCTTC.

This clone was observed a handful of times. The rearrangement joins TRBV10-2 to TRBJ2-7; D remains ambiguous. The CDR3 consists of 14 residues. Germline V lookup: CDR1 WSHSY, CDR2 SAAADI. The ends were cut back, 3 bases at V and 3 bases at J, with 12 bases in the middle. Here the CDR3 reads CASSDPSGDYEQYF. CDR3 bases: TGCGCCAGCAGTGACCCCTCCGGAGACTACGAGCAGTACTTC.